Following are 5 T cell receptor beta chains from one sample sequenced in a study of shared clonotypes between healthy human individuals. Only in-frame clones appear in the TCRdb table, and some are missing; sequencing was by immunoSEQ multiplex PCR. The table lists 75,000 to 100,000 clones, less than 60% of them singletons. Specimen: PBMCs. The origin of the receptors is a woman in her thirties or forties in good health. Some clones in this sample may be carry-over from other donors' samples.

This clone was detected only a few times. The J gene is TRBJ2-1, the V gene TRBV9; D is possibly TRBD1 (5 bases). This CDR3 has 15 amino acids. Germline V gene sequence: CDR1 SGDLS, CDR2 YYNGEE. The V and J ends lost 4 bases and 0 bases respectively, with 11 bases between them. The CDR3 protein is CASSPGRGSYNEQFF. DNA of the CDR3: TGTGCCAGCAGCCCCGGTAGGGGCTCCTACAATGAGCAGTTCTTC.

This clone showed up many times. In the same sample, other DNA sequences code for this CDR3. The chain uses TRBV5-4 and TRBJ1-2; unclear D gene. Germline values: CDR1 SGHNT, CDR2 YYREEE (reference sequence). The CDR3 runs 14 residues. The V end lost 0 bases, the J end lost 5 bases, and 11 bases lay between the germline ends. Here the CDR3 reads CASSLARRRYGYTF. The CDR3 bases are TGTGCCAGCAGCTTGGCAAGGAGACGGTATGGCTACACCTTC.

The CDR3 protein is CSLGQAQETQYF. CDR3 DNA sequence: TGCAGCCTTGGACAGGCCCAAGAGACCCAGTACTTC. The chain carries TRBV29-1 and TRBJ2-5, with TRBD1 matching over 7 bases. CDR1 SQVTM and CDR2 ANQGSEA come from the germline V gene. The CDR3 sequence is 12 residues long. The V gene end was trimmed by 8 bases and the J gene end by 1 base; junction bases not matched to a gene: 4.

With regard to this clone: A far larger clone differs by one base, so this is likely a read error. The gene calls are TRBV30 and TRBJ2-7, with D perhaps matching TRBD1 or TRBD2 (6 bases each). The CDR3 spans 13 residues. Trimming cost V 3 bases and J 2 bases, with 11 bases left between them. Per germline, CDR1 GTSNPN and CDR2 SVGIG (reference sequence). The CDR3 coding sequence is TGTGCCTGGAGGACCGGGGGCCCCTACGAGCAGTACTTC. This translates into CAWRTGGPYEQYF.

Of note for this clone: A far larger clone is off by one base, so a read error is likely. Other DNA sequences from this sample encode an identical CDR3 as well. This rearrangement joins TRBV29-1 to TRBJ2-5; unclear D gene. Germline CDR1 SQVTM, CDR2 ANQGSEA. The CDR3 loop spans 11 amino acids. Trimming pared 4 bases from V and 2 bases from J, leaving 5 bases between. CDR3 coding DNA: TGCAGCGTTGTAGAGCAAGAGACCCAGTACTTC. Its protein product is CSVVEQETQYF.